The rows below give T cell receptor beta chains drawn from one sample of a study of T cell responses to AZD1222 COVID-19 vaccine. The method was immunoSEQ multiplex PCR; TCRdb's version includes in-frame clones alone and lacks a portion of them. The sample gives 150,000 to 200,000 clones, just under 95% of which show up once; 1% is in the top ten. The specimen was peripheral blood, collected 28 days after the second dose of the MenACWY control vaccine. Every receptor here comes from an adult who received the MenACWY meningococcal vaccine as a control. CDR3s include the opening cysteine and the closing phenylalanine or tryptophan. The order of the fields is V gene, J gene, D gene, clone size, CDR3 protein, CDR3 DNA. A D gene is named only where the DNA matches it firmly. Clone sizes are given selectively: once, few, many, or a class where the clone is expanded.

v_call: TRBV19; j_call: TRBJ1-4; d_call: NA; clone_size: NA; cdr3_aa: CASSILGPNEKLFF; cdr3_nt: TGTGCCAGTAGTATTCTGGGGCCTAATGAAAAACTGTTTTTT
v_call: TRBV7-3; j_call: TRBJ1-1; d_call: NA; clone_size: NA; cdr3_aa: CASSLAENTEAFF; cdr3_nt: TGTGCCAGCAGCTTAGCCGAGAACACTGAAGCTTTCTTT
v_call: TRBV6-2/TRBV6-3; j_call: TRBJ1-1; d_call: TRBD1; clone_size: NA; cdr3_aa: CASSAYAGTGTTEAFF; cdr3_nt: TGTGCCAGCAGCGCGTATGCGGGGACAGGGACCACTGAAGCTTTCTTT
v_call: TRBV11-3; j_call: TRBJ2-5; d_call: TRBD1; clone_size: NA; cdr3_aa: CASSYGQGARETQYF; cdr3_nt: TGTGCCAGCAGCTACGGACAGGGGGCTCGAGAGACCCAGTACTTC
v_call: TRBV27; j_call: TRBJ1-1; d_call: NA; clone_size: NA; cdr3_aa: CASRRGRDSDTEAFF; cdr3_nt: TGTGCCAGCAGGAGGGGGAGAGATTCCGACACTGAAGCTTTCTTT
v_call: TRBV10-3; j_call: TRBJ2-3; d_call: NA; clone_size: NA; cdr3_aa: CAISEGGASTDTQYF; cdr3_nt: TGTGCCATCAGTGAAGGTGGGGCTAGCACAGATACGCAGTATTTT
v_call: TRBV2; j_call: TRBJ1-1; d_call: NA; clone_size: once; cdr3_aa: CASSVRGTWNTEAFF; cdr3_nt: TGTGCCAGCAGCGTAAGGGGGACATGGAACACTGAAGCTTTCTTT
v_call: TRBV3-1/TRBV3-2; j_call: TRBJ2-7; d_call: NA; clone_size: NA; cdr3_aa: CASSQDPLGVYEQYF; cdr3_nt: TGTGCCAGCAGCCAAGATCCTCTGGGGGTCTACGAGCAGTACTTC
v_call: TRBV5-1; j_call: TRBJ2-5; d_call: NA; clone_size: NA; cdr3_aa: CASSRMGRQETQYF; cdr3_nt: TGCGCCAGCAGCAGGATGGGTCGTCAAGAGACCCAGTACTTC
v_call: TRBV30; j_call: TRBJ1-3; d_call: NA; clone_size: NA; cdr3_aa: CAWSVVGETRNTIYF; cdr3_nt: TGTGCCTGGAGTGTTGTAGGCGAGACCCGAAACACCATATATTTT
v_call: TRBV6-6; j_call: TRBJ2-5; d_call: NA; clone_size: once; cdr3_aa: CASSYSSGTQYF; cdr3_nt: TGTGCCAGCAGTTACTCGAGCGGGACCCAGTACTTC
v_call: TRBV4-2; j_call: TRBJ1-5; d_call: NA; clone_size: NA; cdr3_aa: CASSQETAGGPQHF; cdr3_nt: TGTGCCAGCAGCCAAGAGACAGCCGGCGGGCCCCAGCATTTT
v_call: TRBV18; j_call: TRBJ1-1; d_call: NA; clone_size: once; cdr3_aa: CASSPEGSYTEAFF; cdr3_nt: TGTGCCAGCTCACCTGAGGGGAGTTACACTGAAGCTTTCTTT
v_call: TRBV12-3/TRBV12-4; j_call: TRBJ2-7; d_call: NA; clone_size: NA; cdr3_aa: CASSLRGSYEQYF; cdr3_nt: TGTGCCAGCAGTTTACGGGGCTCCTACGAGCAGTACTTC
v_call: TRBV18; j_call: TRBJ2-3; d_call: NA; clone_size: NA; cdr3_aa: CASSPPNTDTQYF; cdr3_nt: TGTGCCAGCTCACCACCTAACACAGATACGCAGTATTTT
v_call: TRBV6-2/TRBV6-3; j_call: TRBJ2-7; d_call: NA; clone_size: NA; cdr3_aa: CASSPLYEQYF; cdr3_nt: TGTGCCAGCAGTCCACTATACGAGCAGTACTTC
v_call: TRBV28; j_call: TRBJ2-7; d_call: TRBD1; clone_size: NA; cdr3_aa: CASSFQGAREQYF; cdr3_nt: TGTGCCAGCAGTTTCCAGGGGGCAAGAGAGCAGTACTTC
v_call: TRBV19; j_call: TRBJ1-1; d_call: NA; clone_size: NA; cdr3_aa: CASSRTEKNTEAFF; cdr3_nt: TGTGCCAGTAGTCGGACAGAAAAGAACACTGAAGCTTTCTTT
v_call: TRBV2; j_call: TRBJ1-1; d_call: NA; clone_size: few; cdr3_aa: CASSTTGNTEAFF; cdr3_nt: TGTGCCAGCAGCACCACAGGGAACACTGAAGCTTTCTTT
v_call: TRBV21-1; j_call: TRBJ2-7; d_call: NA; clone_size: NA; cdr3_aa: CASSGGDLVPYEQYF; cdr3_nt: TGTGCCAGCAGCGGGGGAGACTTGGTTCCCTACGAGCAGTACTTC
v_call: TRBV4-1; j_call: TRBJ1-2; d_call: NA; clone_size: once; cdr3_aa: CASSQGTAGISQGYTF; cdr3_nt: TGCGCCAGCAGCCAAGGGACTGCAGGCATATCGCAGGGCTACACCTTC
v_call: TRBV30; j_call: TRBJ2-3; d_call: NA; clone_size: NA; cdr3_aa: CAWSVSGDTQYF; cdr3_nt: TGTGCCTGGAGTGTATCGGGAGATACGCAGTATTTT
v_call: TRBV12-5; j_call: TRBJ1-1; d_call: NA; clone_size: NA; cdr3_aa: CASGLVPRDTEAFF; cdr3_nt: TGTGCTAGTGGTTTGGTACCGAGGGACACTGAAGCTTTCTTT
v_call: TRBV7-2; j_call: TRBJ1-3; d_call: NA; clone_size: once; cdr3_aa: CASSLAGSSGNTIYF; cdr3_nt: TGTGCCAGCAGCTTAGCAGGGAGCTCTGGAAACACCATATATTTT
v_call: TRBV6-5; j_call: TRBJ2-7; d_call: NA; clone_size: NA; cdr3_aa: CASSYSTARTYEQYF; cdr3_nt: TGTGCCAGCAGTTACTCGACAGCCCGAACCTACGAGCAGTACTTC
v_call: TRBV5-4; j_call: TRBJ2-7; d_call: NA; clone_size: NA; cdr3_aa: CASSSPGSSYEQYF; cdr3_nt: TGTGCCAGCAGCTCTCCGGGGTCCTCCTACGAGCAGTACTTC
v_call: TRBV18; j_call: TRBJ2-2; d_call: TRBD1; clone_size: few; cdr3_aa: CASSHLDRGTGELFF; cdr3_nt: TGTGCCAGCTCACATTTGGACAGGGGGACCGGGGAGCTGTTTTTT
v_call: TRBV28; j_call: TRBJ2-7; d_call: TRBD2; clone_size: once; cdr3_aa: CASRSGGSSYEQYF; cdr3_nt: TGTGCCAGCAGATCGGGGGGAAGTTCCTACGAGCAGTACTTC
v_call: TRBV7-2; j_call: TRBJ1-5; d_call: NA; clone_size: NA; cdr3_aa: CASSLVKNSNQPQHF; cdr3_nt: TGTGCCAGCAGCTTAGTCAAGAATAGCAATCAGCCCCAGCATTTT
v_call: TRBV5-1; j_call: TRBJ1-4; d_call: TRBD1; clone_size: NA; cdr3_aa: CASSPTGTGGAGEKLFF; cdr3_nt: TGCGCCAGCAGCCCTACCGGGACAGGGGGCGCTGGGGAAAAACTGTTTTTT
v_call: TRBV10-1; j_call: TRBJ1-6; d_call: NA; clone_size: NA; cdr3_aa: CASSDGGAGPLHF; cdr3_nt: TGCGCCAGCAGTGACGGTGGTGCGGGACCCCTCCACTTT
v_call: TRBV5-8; j_call: TRBJ1-2; d_call: TRBD1; clone_size: NA; cdr3_aa: CASSLVQGAPGYTF; cdr3_nt: TGTGCCAGCAGCTTGGTGCAGGGGGCGCCGGGCTACACCTTC
v_call: TRBV7-9; j_call: TRBJ1-4; d_call: TRBD1; clone_size: NA; cdr3_aa: CASSFPGQGEEKLFF; cdr3_nt: TGTGCCAGCAGCTTCCCGGGACAGGGGGAAGAAAAACTGTTTTTT
v_call: TRBV5-1; j_call: TRBJ1-1; d_call: NA; clone_size: NA; cdr3_aa: CASRHAGTATNTEAFF; cdr3_nt: TGCGCCAGCCGACACGCCGGGACTGCCACGAACACTGAAGCTTTCTTT
v_call: TRBV6-5; j_call: TRBJ1-1; d_call: NA; clone_size: NA; cdr3_aa: CASSRTAGTEAFF; cdr3_nt: TGTGCCAGCAGTAGGACAGCAGGCACTGAAGCTTTCTTT
v_call: TRBV6-5; j_call: TRBJ1-2; d_call: TRBD1; clone_size: NA; cdr3_aa: CASSLGGTANYGYTF; cdr3_nt: TGTGCCAGCAGTTTGGGGGGGACAGCTAACTATGGCTACACCTTC
v_call: TRBV7-9; j_call: TRBJ2-5; d_call: TRBD2; clone_size: once; cdr3_aa: CASSPGLAGETQYF; cdr3_nt: TGTGCCAGCAGCCCGGGACTAGCGGGAGAGACCCAGTACTTC
v_call: TRBV6-5; j_call: TRBJ2-3; d_call: NA; clone_size: NA; cdr3_aa: CASTGGTPDTDTQYF; cdr3_nt: TGTGCCAGCACTGGAGGGACACCAGACACAGATACGCAGTATTTT
v_call: TRBV30; j_call: TRBJ2-5; d_call: NA; clone_size: NA; cdr3_aa: CAWKGSQETQYF; cdr3_nt: TGTGCCTGGAAAGGCAGCCAAGAGACCCAGTACTTC
v_call: TRBV5-5; j_call: TRBJ1-3; d_call: NA; clone_size: NA; cdr3_aa: CASSLVTGTGGTIYF; cdr3_nt: TGTGCCAGCAGCTTAGTCACCGGGACCGGGGGCACCATATATTTT
v_call: TRBV19; j_call: TRBJ2-7; d_call: NA; clone_size: NA; cdr3_aa: CASSNTGGDHEQYF; cdr3_nt: TGTGCCAGTAGCAATACGGGGGGCGACCACGAGCAGTACTTC
v_call: TRBV5-1; j_call: TRBJ1-2; d_call: TRBD1; clone_size: NA; cdr3_aa: CASSLGQGARGYTF; cdr3_nt: TGCGCCAGCAGCTTGGGGCAGGGGGCGAGGGGCTACACCTTC
v_call: TRBV2; j_call: TRBJ2-5; d_call: TRBD2; clone_size: NA; cdr3_aa: CASAMLAETRETQYF; cdr3_nt: TGTGCCAGCGCCATGCTAGCGGAGACCCGGGAGACCCAGTACTTC
v_call: TRBV6-5; j_call: TRBJ1-1; d_call: TRBD1; clone_size: few; cdr3_aa: CASSYDGTGGSPEAFF; cdr3_nt: TGTGCCAGCAGTTACGATGGCACAGGGGGTAGTCCTGAAGCTTTCTTT
v_call: TRBV7-9; j_call: TRBJ2-5; d_call: TRBD2; clone_size: NA; cdr3_aa: CASSSTSGGIQETQYF; cdr3_nt: TGTGCCAGCAGCTCCACTAGCGGGGGGATCCAAGAGACCCAGTACTTC